Presented here are 26 T cell receptor beta chains from one specimen sequenced in a study of blood T cells in healthy people across ages. Alongside a J-beta primer mix, a sample-barcoded 5' primer served in a second PCR lasting roughly 6 to 11 cycles. TCRdb reprocessed the 5' RACE reads via MiXCR and lists one record per CDR3 protein. The sample carries some 1.8 million distinct CDR3 sequences, roughly two fifths recorded once. The sequencing sample was made of blood. These receptors all stem from a human donor in good health.

This clonotype has only one observation. A read error may account for a junction end that differs from germline. The chain joins TRBV6-2 or TRBV6-3 to TRBJ2-1; TRBD2 matches at 9 bases. This CDR3 region has 15 residues. Germline loops: CDR1 MNHEY, CDR2 SVGEGT. The DNA of the CDR3 is TGTGCCTGCAGTTACGCGGCGGGGGGGCTCAATGAGCAGTTCTTC. This sequence encodes CACSYAAGGLNEQFF.

This clonotype was counted many times. The V call is TRBV4-2, the J call TRBJ2-4, with 7 bases matching TRBD1. Germline values: CDR1 LGHNA, CDR2 YNFKEQ. This CDR3 has 17 residues. The ends lost 0 bases at V and 1 base at J; junction bases unmatched: 6. As DNA, the CDR3 is TGTGCCAGCAGCCAAGAGAGGGGGCGGTTCGCCAAAAACATTCAGTACTTC. This gives the protein CASSQERGRFAKNIQYF.

This clonotype was counted only a few times. The CDR3 loop reads CASSFRDPTTTDTQYF. The DNA for the CDR3 is TGCGCCAGCAGCTTCCGGGACCCTACCACCACAGATACGCAGTATTTT. The gene calls are TRBV5-1 and TRBJ2-3; D is tentatively TRBD1 or TRBD2 (5 bases each). There are 16 residues in the CDR3. Trimming shortened V by 2 bases and J by 2 bases, and 15 bases separated the two germline ends. Germline CDR1 reads SGHRS; CDR2 reads YFSETQ.

In its sample, this clonotype was seen a few times. This chain uses TRBV9 with TRBJ1-2, with D unclear. Germline V gene data show CDR1 as SGDLS and CDR2 as YYNGEE. The CDR3 is 13 residues long. Trimming left V 2 bases short and J 1 base short, with 6 bases between. CDR3 DNA sequence: TGTGCCAGCAGCGTCAAGTTTAACTATGGCTACACCTTC. This gives the protein CASSVKFNYGYTF.

This clonotype was detected many times. The chain is built from TRBV7-9 and TRBJ2-5; D may be TRBD1 or TRBD2 (5 bases each). With 2 bases removed from V and 2 bases from J, the gap between germline ends came to 9 bases. There are 14 residues in the CDR3. The V gene's germline CDR1 is SEHNR and CDR2 FQNEAQ (reference sequence). CDR3 in DNA: TGTGCCAGCAGCTTAATGGGGGATCAAGAGACCCAGTACTTC. Its translation: CASSLMGDQETQYF. Together with reference TRBV7-9 and TRBJ2-5, the CDR3 gives the full variable domain: DTGVSQNPRHKITKRGQNVTFRCDPISEHNRLYWYRQTLGQGPEFLTYFQNEAQLEKSRLLSDRFSAERPKGSFSTLEIQRTEQGDSAMYLCASSLMGDQETQYFGPGTRLLVL.

This clonotype came up once. Just one base apart from a much larger clone, this may be a read error. The rearrangement joins TRBV12-3 or TRBV12-4 to TRBJ2-5; D remains unclear. Trimming removed 6 bases at V and 2 bases at J, with 10 bases between. The CDR3 contains 13 residues. The CDR3 region has the DNA TGTGCCAGCAGCGCGCCCAGACAAGAGACCCAGTACTTC. Translated: CASSAPRQETQYF.

This clonotype was seen ten or more times. The chain links TRBV12-3 or TRBV12-4 to TRBJ2-7; 8 nucleotides match TRBD1. CDR3 size: 15 residues. V trimming: 3 bases; J trimming: 2 bases; junction bases outside the gene matches: 6. For the CDR3, the DNA is TGTGCCAGCAGTTTCTGGACAGGGTCTGCCTACGAGCAGTACTTC. Amino acids: CASSFWTGSAYEQYF.

This clonotype came up a few times. V and J are TRBV7-2 and TRBJ2-7; no reliable D call. Germline V gene lookup returns CDR1 SGHTA and CDR2 FQGNSA. This CDR3 is 16 amino acids long. V shed 5 bases and J shed 4 bases, with 21 bases lying between them. In DNA, the CDR3 is TGTGCCAGCAGCCACACATCGGCTACACGGAGATACGAGCAGTACTTC. It yields the protein CASSHTSATRRYEQYF.

The V call is TRBV9, the J call TRBJ2-1; 10 nucleotides agree with TRBD2. CDR1 is SGDLS and CDR2 is YYNGEE in the germline V gene. The J segment lost 2 bases and the V segment lost 3 bases, leaving 2 bases of the junction unmatched. The CDR3 loop spans 15 amino acids. CDR3 region: CASSAGLAAYNEQFF. The CDR3 nucleotides are TGTGCCAGCAGCGCCGGACTAGCGGCCTACAATGAGCAGTTCTTC.

This clonotype has only a few counts. The V gene is TRBV2, the J gene TRBJ2-5; 11 nucleotides line up with TRBD1. The end of the DNA aligns better with TRBJ2-7, so the J call may be wrong. CDR1 is SNHLY, CDR2 FYNNEI, per germline. This CDR3 region has 13 residues. CDR3 region: CASTGQGVDEQYF. CDR3 nucleotides: TGTGCCAGCACGGGACAGGGGGTGGACGAGCAGTACTTC.

The chain is built from TRBV5-5 and TRBJ2-5; D gene unclear. This CDR3 is 15 amino acids long. Germline V lookup: CDR1 SGHKS, CDR2 YYEKEE (reference sequence). V was cut by 1 base and J by 9 bases, with 19 bases left in between. The CDR3 region has the DNA TGTGCCAGCAGCTTGACCCGGCCCCCTGGCGGAGCCCAGTACTTC. It codes for CASSLTRPPGGAQYF.

This clonotype has a handful of counts. The chain is built from TRBV5-1 and TRBJ2-7; maybe TRBD2 (5 bases). This CDR3 spans 16 amino acids. V was trimmed by 3 bases and J by 2 bases, leaving 18 bases between them. The V gene's germline CDR1 is SGHRS and CDR2 YFSETQ. The CDR3 DNA is TGCGCCAGCAGCTCAGGCCTAGCCCGCGGAGCCTACGAGCAGTACTTC. Protein product: CASSSGLARGAYEQYF.

This chain connects TRBV4-1 to TRBJ2-7, with TRBD1 matching over 8 bases. V dropped 2 bases and J dropped 5; count of bases not matched to a gene: 14. From germline, CDR1 is MGHRA and CDR2 YSYEKL. The CDR3 runs to 17 residues. The chain's CDR3 is CASSQWVLVTGENEQYF. CDR3 DNA: TGCGCCAGCAGCCAATGGGTTCTGGTGACAGGGGAAAACGAGCAGTACTTC.

This chain joins TRBV5-1 and TRBJ2-1; perhaps TRBD1 as D (7 bases). The V and J ends lost 2 bases and 6 bases respectively, with 15 bases between them. Germline CDR1 is SGHRS and CDR2 is YFSETQ. The CDR3 loop spans 15 amino acids. CDR3 sequence: CASSFIQGRSNEQFF. The CDR3 region has the DNA TGCGCCAGCAGCTTTATACAGGGGAGGTCCAATGAGCAGTTCTTC.

Remarks on this clonotype: A junction boundary mismatches the germline segment, possibly from a read error. The CDR3 DNA reads TGCGCCAGCAGCTTGGACCAGGGATCCGAGCAGCACTTC. It specifies CASSLDQGSEQHF. J is TRBJ2-4 and V is TRBV5-1; a weak D match, TRBD1 (5 bases). The CDR3 runs to 13 residues. Germline CDR1 and CDR2: SGHRS and YFSETQ.

Points on this clonotype: A much larger clone sits a single nucleotide away, making a read error possible. The chain recombines TRBV7-2 with TRBJ2-3, with 7 bases identical to TRBD1. Germline CDR1 reads SGHTA; CDR2 reads FQGNSA. The CDR3 is 15 amino acids. The J segment lost 4 bases and the V segment lost 8 bases, leaving 12 bases of the junction unmatched. DNA of the CDR3: TGTGCCAGCGGCTCCCGACGACAGGGAGCAGATACGCAGTATTTT. Amino acids: CASGSRRQGADTQYF.

The chain combines TRBV5-1 with TRBJ2-7; 10 nucleotides match TRBD1. Unmatched junction bases numbered 4, after V lost 4 bases and J lost 3 bases. The germline V gene has CDR1 SGHRS and CDR2 YFSETQ. The CDR3 runs 14 residues. The DNA for the CDR3 is TGCGCCAGCAGCATCGGGACAGGGGTCTACGAGCAGTACTTC. Translated: CASSIGTGVYEQYF.

This clonotype was picked up a small number of times. V and J are TRBV2 and TRBJ2-7, with D unresolved. Trimming took 6 bases from V and 4 from J, leaving 7 bases between them. This CDR3 spans 11 amino acids. Per the germline V gene, CDR1 is SNHLY and CDR2 is FYNNEI. This CDR3 reads CASRMTYEQYF. CDR3 bases: TGTGCCAGCAGAATGACGTACGAGCAGTACTTC.

This clonotype showed up just a few times. One end of the junction is discordant with germline, which a read error may explain. The rearrangement joins TRBV9 to TRBJ2-7, with 8 nucleotides matching TRBD1. CDR3 length equals 16 residues. The germline V gene has CDR1 SGDLS and CDR2 YYNGEE. CDR3 DNA sequence: TGTACCAGCAGCGTAGAGGGACAGGAAAGCTCCTACGAGCAGTACTTC. Residues: CTSSVEGQESSYEQYF. Filled out from reference TRBV9 and TRBJ2-7, the complete variable domain reads DSGVTQTPKHLITATGQRVTLRCSPRSGDLSVYWYQQSLDQGLQFLIQYYNGEERAKGNILERFSAQQFPDLHSELNLSSLELGDSALYFCTSSVEGQESSYEQYFGPGTRLTVT.

The gene calls are TRBV4-3 and TRBJ1-2; no clear D. With 4 bases removed from V and 5 bases from J, the gap between germline ends came to 20 bases. CDR3 length: 16 residues. The germline V gene has CDR1 LGHNA and CDR2 YSLEER. CDR3 DNA: TGCGCCAGCAGCCGACGAAGGGCCGGGGATGGGTATGGCTACACCTTC. It encodes CASSRRRAGDGYGYTF.

This clonotype occurred once. The chain joins TRBV12-3 or TRBV12-4 to TRBJ2-7; D gene unclear. Trimming cost V 6 bases and J 5 bases, with 11 bases left between them. The CDR3 length is 12 residues. This CDR3 is CASSRRGHEQYF. Written as DNA, the CDR3 is TGTGCCAGCAGCAGAAGAGGCCACGAGCAGTACTTC.

The CDR3 DNA reads TGCGCCAGCAGCCAAGATATAGGAGGGACCTACGAGCAGTACTTC. Its translation is CASSQDIGGTYEQYF. The chain links TRBV4-3 to TRBJ2-7; maybe TRBD2 (6 bases). The V gene's germline CDR1 is LGHNA and CDR2 YSLEER. V was shortened by 0 bases and J by 2 bases, with 11 bases between the two germline ends. The CDR3 runs 15 residues.

Concerning this clonotype itself: Because the CDR3 is missing its conserved closing phenylalanine or tryptophan, this is likely a read error. This chain links TRBV6-2 or TRBV6-3 with TRBJ2-7; 11 positions agree with TRBD1. Unmatched junction bases numbered 7, after V lost 6 bases and J lost 3 bases. Germline CDR1 and CDR2: MNHEY and SVGEGT. CDR3 length equals 15 residues. CDR3 residues: CASSLRGTGGYEQYS. CDR3 bases: TGTGCCAGCAGCCTCCGAGGGACAGGGGGCTACGAGCAGTACTCC.

This chain connects TRBV29-1 to TRBJ2-7, with D uncertain. In germline, CDR1 is SQVTM, CDR2 ANQGSEA. This CDR3 region has 12 residues. V lost 5 bases, J lost 2 bases, and 10 bases lay in between. CDR3 loop: CSVKENPYEQYF. The CDR3 DNA follows: TGCAGCGTTAAGGAGAACCCCTACGAGCAGTACTTC.

The V gene is TRBV5-6, the J gene TRBJ2-7; 10 bases fit TRBD2. CDR1 is SGHDT and CDR2 is YYEEEE in the germline V gene. The J segment lost 6 bases and the V segment lost 0 bases, leaving 9 bases of the junction unmatched. The CDR3 consists of 16 residues. The CDR3 loop reads CASSLGLAGAYSEQYF. CDR3 nucleotide sequence: TGTGCCAGCAGCTTGGGGCTAGCGGGAGCCTACAGCGAGCAGTACTTC.

The chain carries TRBV2 and TRBJ2-6, with D possibly TRBD1 on 6 matching bases. V was pared by 6 bases and J by 2 bases, with 11 bases between. The CDR3 spans 15 residues. The germline CDR1 and CDR2 sequences are SNHLY and FYNNEI. For the CDR3, the DNA is TGTGCCAGCAGAATACAGGGTGCTGGGGCCAACGTCCTGACTTTC. Protein product: CASRIQGAGANVLTF.